Described below is a single T cell receptor (beta chain) sequence and its context. Its target is not known. This record belongs to a study of T-cell memory formation after mild COVID-19. Study-wide points: The study detected some responding clones in pre-infection memory, suggesting cross-reactive memory joined.

The CDR3 sequence is 12 residues long. Trimming pared 5 bases from V and 5 bases from J, leaving 6 bases between. In germline, CDR1 is MDHEN, CDR2 SYDVKM. Constant-segment primers were used for 5'RACE, and the resulting TCR alpha and TCR beta cDNA libraries carried sample barcodes and UMIs. TCRdb re-called the 5' RACE reads through MiXCR, storing one row per CDR3 protein. Of hundreds of thousands of distinct CDR3 sequences in the sample, roughly 21% were seen once. The material sequenced was PBMCs or a T cell subset sorted from them (not recorded which). This receptor was taken from an adult woman who had mild COVID-19 (a few samples of this study predate the infection). Cell type and time point are not known. This chain connects TRBV28 to TRBJ1-4; D ambiguous. The CDR3 region is CASSVFNEKLFF. The CDR3 nucleotides read TGTGCCAGCAGTGTATTCAATGAAAAACTGTTTTTT.